This is a list of T cell receptor beta chains from one sample in a study of T cell responses to AZD1222 COVID-19 vaccine. Clones were sequenced by immunoSEQ multiplex PCR, and TCRdb holds only the in-frame ones, with some missing. The sample has some 150,000 clones; 88% are singletons. The sequencing used peripheral blood, collected 28 days after the second AZD1222 dose. The receptors derive from an adult who received the AZD1222 COVID-19 vaccine. Each CDR3 is given with its conserved first and last residue. Each record gives: J gene, CDR3 length, V gene, CDR3 protein.

>TRBJ1-1|10|TRBV5-8
CASSLNRAFF
>TRBJ2-7|14|TRBV13
CASSLGGTSGDQYF
>TRBJ1-1|15|TRBV9
CASSREGTGYTEAFF
>TRBJ2-1|15|TRBV7-9
CASSLRAIGYNEQFF
>TRBJ2-1|15|TRBV4-3
CASSQVWDDINEQFF
>TRBJ1-5|16|TRBV6-2/TRBV6-3
CASSYTSLGSNQPQHF
>TRBJ2-1|13|TRBV10-2
CASRAGAGGEQFF
>TRBJ1-2|14|TRBV4-3
CASSQETGVRGYTF
>TRBJ1-1|15|TRBV5-1
CASSSQQGVNTEAFF
>TRBJ2-2|15|TRBV7-2
CASTADRGPTGELFF
>TRBJ1-2|13|TRBV7-2
CASSFTGHHGYTF
>TRBJ2-1|13|TRBV6-5
CASSYSPPNEQFF
>TRBJ2-2|16|TRBV10-3
CAIMGTTGFLNGELFF
>TRBJ2-7|16|TRBV3-1/TRBV3-2
CASSHFYGRGTYEQYF
>TRBJ2-3|16|TRBV5-1
CASSLGLAGVTDTQYF
>TRBJ2-1|15|TRBV7-6
CASTSTGWAYNEQFF
>TRBJ1-6|14|TRBV7-9
CASSLVGVGSPLHF
>TRBJ1-5|12|TRBV6-6
CASSYQGQPQHF
>TRBJ2-1|17|TRBV29-1
CSVEGLAGVWNYNEQFF
>TRBJ2-5|14|TRBV29-1
CSVEGDITSETQYF
>TRBJ2-3|14|TRBV30
CAWSPRGGIDTQYF
>TRBJ2-7|18|TRBV6-1
CASSEFQVAGDRTYEQYF
>TRBJ2-2|15|TRBV2
CASIPGQGLTGELFF
>TRBJ2-1|18|TRBV9
CASSVAPRDPSGDNEQFF
>TRBJ1-3|16|TRBV4-1
CASSQASTDSGNTIYF
>TRBJ1-6|15|TRBV7-2
CASSYTGTGGGLLHF
>TRBJ2-7|12|TRBV28
CASSTQSYEQYF